One T cell receptor (beta chain) is described in this entry. The same CDR3 arises from other DNA sequences in this sample as well. Authors' analysis steps: It was from reference gene primer amplification that nucleated cell counts were estimated. Repertoires were generated with immunoSEQ multiplex PCR, while TCRdb's copy carries only in-frame clones and drops some. The DNA was the basis for D and trimming; V, J and clone size are from that table. Altogether some 320,000 clones are present, 87% being singletons, with the ten largest covering roughly 8%. Germline V gives CDR1 SGHRS, CDR2 YFSETQ. V was pared by 0 bases and J by 6 bases, with 16 bases between. The length of the CDR3 is 16 residues. The source of the sample is a study of blood T cell repertoires in COVID-19.

V and J are TRBV5-1 and TRBJ2-1; a possible D gene is TRBD2 (7 bases). This receptor was identified in a woman between 50 and 59 years old who had recovered from COVID-19. Source material: peripheral blood. The CDR3 here is CASSLAGWGGGNEQFF. Written as DNA, the CDR3 is TGCGCCAGCAGCTTGGCCGGTTGGGGAGGGGGCAATGAGCAGTTCTTC.